Each of the 25 T cell receptor beta chains below was sequenced from the same sample in a study of T-cell reconstitution after alpha-beta-depleted transplantation in children. TCRbeta library construction was performed incorporating unique molecular identifiers. One entry per CDR3 protein, called by TCRdb with MiXCR from the PCR reads. The table has about 230,000 distinct CDR3 sequences, around 9.7% seen once; the top ten hold over 4.5%. Here the sequenced sample was PBMCs from the stem cell graft donor, taken from the stem cell graft. These receptors were collected from a human donor who donated a stem cell graft to a child with SCID.

This clonotype has a count of ten or more. V gene TRBV5-1 combines with J gene TRBJ2-7; a possible D gene is TRBD2 (5 bases). The CDR3 totals 15 residues. Per the germline V gene, CDR1 is SGHRS and CDR2 is YFSETQ. V was clipped by 0 bases and J by 2 bases, with 12 bases between them. CDR3 sequence: CASSLEPGSAYEQYF. CDR3 nucleotides: TGCGCCAGCAGCTTGGAGCCGGGGTCCGCCTACGAGCAGTACTTC.

Ten or more counts support this clonotype. The junction shows a germline mismatch at one end, possibly a read error. V gene TRBV18 combines with J gene TRBJ2-1; D is perhaps TRBD2 (5 bases). The CDR3 contains 12 residues. Germline CDR1 reads KGHSH; CDR2 reads LQKENI. The CDR3 here is CASSPAGLSPFW. The CDR3 nucleotides are TGTGCCAGCTCACCAGCGGGTCTCTCCCCCTTCTGG.

The table lists this clonotype with many counts. The V call is TRBV6-1, the J call TRBJ1-1; TRBD1 might be the D (6 bases). The CDR3 contains 14 residues. Germline values: CDR1 MNHNS, CDR2 SASEGT. The V end was cut by 4 bases, the J end by 3 bases, with 12 bases between. CDR3 amino acids: CASSVLGADTEAFF. CDR3 sequence (DNA): TGTGCCAGCAGTGTTTTGGGGGCTGACACTGAAGCTTTCTTT.

This clonotype appeared many times. The chain is built from TRBV4-3 and TRBJ2-5; no firm D call. CDR3 length equals 14 residues. The germline V gene encodes CDR1 LGHNA and CDR2 YSLEER. Trimming stripped 0 bases from V and 1 base from J, with 6 bases between. Here the CDR3 reads CASSQEAVQETQYF. The CDR3 DNA sequence: TGCGCCAGCAGCCAAGAGGCAGTCCAAGAGACCCAGTACTTC.

This clonotype was recorded a few times. At one end the junction does not follow the germline gene, possibly because of a read error. The V gene is TRBV2, the J gene TRBJ1-4, with D tentatively TRBD1 (5 bases). CDR1 is SNHLY, CDR2 FYNNEI, per germline. This CDR3 has 13 residues. The CDR3 reads CASREGVGEKLFF. The CDR3 DNA is TGTGCCAGCAGGGAAGGGGTCGGTGAAAAACTGTTTTTT.

With regard to this clonotype: This may be a read error, as it is one base from a much larger clone. V usage is TRBV6-5 and J usage is TRBJ2-1; weak D call: TRBD1 (6 bases). The CDR3 is 11 amino acids. The germline CDR1 and CDR2 sequences are MNHEY and SVGAGI. CDR3 region: CATSTPGVEFF. The CDR3 coding sequence is TGTGCCACCAGTACGCCAGGGGTTGAGTTCTTC.

In this sample, this clonotype turned up many times. The chain employs TRBV6-2 or TRBV6-3 and TRBJ1-1; the match to TRBD1 covers 7 bases. The length of the CDR3 is 15 residues. Germline trimming cut 5 bases from V and 6 bases from J; bases unmatched to any gene: 12. From germline, CDR1 is MNHEY and CDR2 SVGEGT. CDR3 region: CASSNDRAGSSEAFF. CDR3 nucleotide sequence: TGTGCCAGCAGTAACGACAGGGCCGGTAGTTCTGAAGCTTTCTTT.

This clonotype was recorded at least ten times. The gene calls are TRBV7-8 and TRBJ2-1, with TRBD2 matching over 15 bases. J was trimmed by 6 bases and V by 3 bases; bases with no gene match: 0. The germline CDR1 and CDR2 sequences are SGHVS and FQNEAQ. The CDR3 sequence is 15 residues long. The CDR3 loop reads CASSLGLAGGNEQFF. The CDR3 DNA is TGTGCCAGCAGCTTGGGACTAGCGGGGGGCAATGAGCAGTTCTTC.

This clonotype was observed at least ten times. The chain recombines TRBV20-1 with TRBJ2-7; D is ambiguous. Trimming removed 0 bases at V and 2 bases at J, with 14 bases between. This CDR3 is 15 amino acids long. Germline assignment: CDR1 DFQATT and CDR2 SNEGSKA (reference sequence). CDR3 protein: CSARDTQNRTYEQYF. In DNA, the CDR3 is TGCAGTGCTAGAGATACCCAAAACCGCACCTACGAGCAGTACTTC.

There are many counts of this clonotype. This sequence joins TRBV6-2 or TRBV6-3 and TRBJ2-7; D possibly uses TRBD1 or TRBD2 (6 bases each). The CDR3 length is 14 residues. V lost 6 bases and J lost 2, with 14 bases in between. CDR1 is MNHEY, CDR2 SVGEGT, per germline. CDR3 sequence (DNA): TGTGCCAGCAGCCATCGGGGGCCTACCTACGAGCAGTACTTC. Residues: CASSHRGPTYEQYF.

This clonotype was detected many times. This rearrangement joins TRBV7-9 to TRBJ1-6; D perhaps matches TRBD1 (5 bases). Between the trimmed V and J ends, which lost 4 bases and 5 bases, there was a span of 15 bases. CDR1 SEHNR and CDR2 FQNEAQ come from the germline V gene (reference sequence). CDR3 length: 16 residues. CDR3 residues: CASSSGGGPDNSPLHF. CDR3 bases: TGTGCCAGCAGCTCCGGGGGAGGTCCAGATAATTCACCCCTCCACTTT.

This clonotype was seen repeatedly, ten times or more. The chain uses TRBV20-1 and TRBJ2-7, with D maybe TRBD2 (6 bases). The ends were cut back, 6 bases at V and 3 bases at J, with 12 bases in the middle. CDR3 size: 12 residues. Germline CDR1 is DFQATT and CDR2 is SNEGSKA (reference sequence). CDR3 bases: TGCAGTGCCACCCGGGGGTACTACGAGCAGTACTTC. It encodes CSATRGYYEQYF.

This clonotype was recorded at least ten times. This chain uses TRBV7-2 with TRBJ2-3, with D unclear. The CDR3 runs 15 residues. Germline assignment: CDR1 SGHTA and CDR2 FQGNSA. With 5 bases removed from V and 0 bases from J, the gap between germline ends came to 12 bases. CDR3 in DNA: TGTGCCAGCAGCCCCCAGGCCCTTAGCACAGATACGCAGTATTTT. This translates into CASSPQALSTDTQYF.

This clonotype has more than one count but fewer than ten. J is TRBJ1-3 and V is TRBV13; D gene ambiguous. CDR3 length: 14 amino acids. V shed 4 bases and J shed 2 bases, with 9 bases lying between them. Germline V gene data show CDR1 as PRHDT and CDR2 as FYEKMQ (reference sequence). The CDR3 coding sequence is TGTGCCAGCAGCTCCCGAAGAGCTGGAAACACCATATATTTT. This sequence encodes CASSSRRAGNTIYF.

This clonotype was seen many times. The rearrangement uses TRBV6-1 and TRBJ2-7; D is uncertain. The CDR3 sequence is 12 residues long. The germline V gene has CDR1 MNHNS and CDR2 SASEGT. The V gene lost 3 bases and the J gene lost 3 bases, with 6 bases spanning the gap. CDR3 coding DNA: TGTGCCAGCAGTGAGTCCGGCTACGAGCAGTACTTC. This sequence encodes CASSESGYEQYF.

The rearrangement uses TRBV20-1 and TRBJ1-6, with 8 bases fitting TRBD1. This CDR3 contains 16 residues. V gave up 5 bases and J gave up 4 bases; unmatched junction bases: 10. Germline V gene data show CDR1 as DFQATT and CDR2 as SNEGSKA (reference sequence). The CDR3 DNA follows: TGCAGTGCTGCCGACCGGGACAGGTTTTATAATTCACCCCTCCACTTT. As protein: CSAADRDRFYNSPLHF.

This chain uses TRBV5-6 with TRBJ1-5; maybe TRBD1 (5 bases). CDR1 SGHDT and CDR2 YYEEEE come from the germline V gene. V was pared by 1 base and J by 9 bases, with 17 bases between. The CDR3 is 15 amino acids. CDR3 DNA sequence: TGTGCCAGCAGCTTGTTAGGGGCCGGGGATCGGCCCCAGCATTTT. Protein: CASSLLGAGDRPQHF.

CDR3 residues: CASSLLIWGGGEKLFF. The CDR3 bases are TGTGCCAGCAGCTTATTGATTTGGGGGGGCGGTGAAAAACTGTTTTTT. The chain joins TRBV7-8 to TRBJ1-4, with a possible D match to TRBD1 (6 bases). The length of the CDR3 is 16 residues. V gave up 2 bases and J gave up 7 bases, with 17 bases separating them. Germline V lookup: CDR1 SGHVS, CDR2 FQNEAQ. The full variable domain, in which reference TRBV7-8 and TRBJ1-4 provide the parts outside the CDR3, is GAGVSQSPRYKVAKRGQDVALRCDPISGHVSLFWYQQALGQGPEFLTYFQNEAQLDKSGLPSDRFFAERPEGSVSTLKIQRTQQEDSAVYLCASSLLIWGGGEKLFFGSGTQLSVL.

This clonotype was observed at least ten times. The CDR3 bases are TGCAGTGCTCCGGGACAGGGGGGCTCCTACAATGAGCAGTTCTTC. It is translated as CSAPGQGGSYNEQFF. The rearrangement links TRBV20-1 to TRBJ2-1; 11 bases map to TRBD1. The germline V gene encodes CDR1 DFQATT and CDR2 SNEGSKA (reference sequence). The junction had 3 bases not matched to a gene; V was cut back by 5 bases and J by 0 bases. The CDR3 has 15 amino acids.

There are many counts of this clonotype. The V and J genes are TRBV5-1 and TRBJ1-1, with D perhaps TRBD1 (5 bases). The germline V gene encodes CDR1 SGHRS and CDR2 YFSETQ. The length of the CDR3 is 13 residues. The V end was cut by 4 bases, the J end by 4 bases, with 11 bases between. CDR3 in amino acids: CASSLTVGTEAFF. In DNA form, the CDR3 reads TGCGCCAGCAGCCTGACAGTCGGCACTGAAGCTTTCTTT.

There are many counts of this clonotype. In DNA, the CDR3 is TGTGCCAGCAGTTACTCGAACGCGATTGGAAACACCATATATTTT. It is translated as CASSYSNAIGNTIYF. The chain has TRBV6-5 and TRBJ1-3; D is ambiguous. Germline V gives CDR1 MNHEY, CDR2 SVGAGI. The V gene lost 0 bases and the J gene lost 3 bases, with 9 bases spanning the gap. This CDR3 contains 15 residues.

Many counts were recorded for this clonotype. The V call is TRBV7-2, the J call TRBJ2-3, with a weak D call TRBD1 (5 bases). The CDR3 runs to 15 residues. V was pared by 1 base and J by 2 bases, with 10 bases between. Per the germline V gene, CDR1 is SGHTA and CDR2 is FQGNSA. The CDR3: CASSLVAGPTDTQYF. The CDR3 DNA reads as TGTGCCAGCAGCTTAGTGGCAGGGCCCACAGATACGCAGTATTTT. The full variable domain, completed using reference TRBV7-2 and TRBJ2-3, is GAGVSQSPSNKVTEKGKDVELRCDPISGHTALYWYRQSLGQGLEFLIYFQGNSAPDKSGLPSDRFSAERTGGSVSTLTIQRTQQEDSAVYLCASSLVAGPTDTQYFGPGTRLTVL.

This chain connects TRBV3-1 to TRBJ2-2, with D possibly matching TRBD2 (6 bases). Trimming took 3 bases from V and 0 from J, leaving 11 bases between them. This CDR3 has 16 amino acids. The germline gives CDR1 LGHDT, CDR2 YNNKEL (reference sequence). This chain's CDR3 is CASSQDSGTNTGELFF. CDR3 sequence (DNA): TGTGCCAGCAGCCAGGATAGCGGAACGAACACCGGGGAGCTGTTTTTT.

This clonotype has at least ten counts. CDR3 coding DNA: TGTGCCAGCAGCCCTTCTAGGGGGACGCAGTATTTT. Translating gives CASSPSRGTQYF. This chain uses TRBV7-3 with TRBJ2-3, with D maybe TRBD1 (6 bases). V was pared by 5 bases and J by 9 bases, with 12 bases between. The CDR3 runs 12 residues. Germline loops: CDR1 SGHTA, CDR2 FQGTGA.

V is TRBV14 and J is TRBJ2-2; tentatively, D is TRBD2 (5 bases). This CDR3 region has 15 residues. In germline, CDR1 is SGHDN, CDR2 FVKESK. The V and J ends lost 4 bases and 2 bases respectively, with 11 bases between them. CDR3 DNA sequence: TGTGCCAGCAGCCCGCGGGCCGCAAACACCGGGGAGCTGTTTTTT. It encodes CASSPRAANTGELFF.